This TCR beta chain was recovered during a study of molecular identifiers for immune sequencing clone quantification. This clonotype was recorded a few times. Its antigen is still unknown. Trimming shortened V by 0 bases and J by 3 bases, and 10 bases separated the two germline ends. The CDR3 has 14 amino acids. Germline V gene lookup returns CDR1 SGDLS and CDR2 YYNGEE. The sorting of naive CD8 T cells used the CD8+CD4-CCR7+CD45RA+ phenotype. Previously described methods with listed TCR primers produced the bulk TCR libraries. A single record per CDR3 protein comes from TCRdb applying MiXCR to the PCR reads. The sample includes 45,000 to 55,000 distinct CDR3 sequences, 36% of them seen just once. Whole-study results and caveats: Spiked Jurkat TCR RNA originating from one cell could reportedly be identified amid more than 950,000 naive cells. Sharing of a barcode by identical TCR molecules could cause highly expanded clone sizes to be underestimated.

The chain uses TRBV9 and TRBJ2-7, with D possibly being TRBD1 (5 bases). This clonotype originated in a human donor in good health. Some libraries in this study had Jurkat cell RNA spiked in. Material: naive CD8+ T cells from blood, with Jurkat cell RNA spiked in. Subset specified: FACS-sorted CD8+CD4-CCR7+CD45RA+ naive T cells. The CDR3 bases are TGTGCCAGCAGCGTAGGGGCAGGGAACTACGAGCAGTACTTC. Amino acids: CASSVGAGNYEQYF.